These T cell receptor beta chains were read from a single sample in a study of T cell responses to AZD1222 COVID-19 vaccine. Profiling relied on immunoSEQ multiplex PCR, and the TCRdb table lists in-frame clones only, not all of them. The table shows some 86,000 clones, with more than 75% occurring only once. The sample was peripheral blood, taken on day 0 of AZD1222 vaccination. The receptors shown here come from an adult in good health. Each CDR3 is given with its conserved first and last residue. A D gene is named only where the DNA matches it firmly. The size field is filled for only some rows; it gives once, few, many or a size class.

TGTGCCAGCAGCCCGGGGACAGGGTTTACCGGGGAGCTGTTTTTT | CASSPGTGFTGELFF | TRBJ2-2 | - | TRBV11-3 | TRBD1
TGTGCCAGCAGTTTGGAACCCCCTGGACTAGCGGGAAACACCGGGGAGCTGTTTTTT | CASSLEPPGLAGNTGELFF | TRBJ2-2 | - | TRBV27 | TRBD2
TGTGCCAGTAGCCCGGACAGGGGTGCTGAGCAGTTCTTC | CASSPDRGAEQFF | TRBJ2-1 | - | TRBV19 | TRBD1
TGTGCCAGCAGCTTAGTTGGACAGGGTATGAACACTGAAGCTTTCTTT | CASSLVGQGMNTEAFF | TRBJ1-1 | - | TRBV11-2 | TRBD1
TGCGCCAGCAGCTTGGACCGCCCCTTGGCAGATACGCAGTATTTT | CASSLDRPLADTQYF | TRBJ2-3 | - | TRBV5-1 | -
TGTGCCAGCTCACCACCGGGACTTCAAGCTAACTATGGCTACACCTTC | CASSPPGLQANYGYTF | TRBJ1-2 | - | TRBV18 | -
TGTGCCAGCAGTGAAAGGCTAGCGGGAGAGCAGTTCTTC | CASSERLAGEQFF | TRBJ2-1 | few | TRBV2 | TRBD2
TGCGCCAGCAGCTTGGAATCCGGGACAGCCTTCTCTGGGGCCAACGTCCTGACTTTC | CASSLESGTAFSGANVLTF | TRBJ2-6 | - | TRBV5-1 | TRBD1
TGTGCCAGCAGCCCGGTGTGGGCGGGACGGAACACCGGGGAGCTGTTTTTT | CASSPVWAGRNTGELFF | TRBJ2-2 | - | TRBV7-9 | -
TGTGCCAGCAGCCAAGGGCCAGGGGTCGGGGCCAACGTCCTGACTTTC | CASSQGPGVGANVLTF | TRBJ2-6 | - | TRBV4-2 | -
TGTGCCAGCAGCCCCTATATCGAGCAGTACTTC | CASSPYIEQYF | TRBJ2-7 | - | TRBV11-2 | -
TGTGCCAGCAGTCCCCGGGACAGGGCCTACGAGCAGTACTTC | CASSPRDRAYEQYF | TRBJ2-7 | - | TRBV2 | TRBD1
TGTGCCATCAAGGGGGGGAGTCTCTACGAGCAGTACTTC | CAIKGGSLYEQYF | TRBJ2-7 | medium-sized | TRBV10-3 | -
TGTGCCAGCAGTATACAGCAGAACACTGAAGCTTTCTTT | CASSIQQNTEAFF | TRBJ1-1 | once | TRBV12-3/TRBV12-4 | -
TGTGCCAGCAGCTCTCGGGGACTAGCGGGAAAGAGCTCCTACAATGAGCAGTTCTTC | CASSSRGLAGKSSYNEQFF | TRBJ2-1 | - | TRBV11-2 | TRBD2
TGTGCCAGCAGCTTGTACGATGAAGCTTTCTTT | CASSLYDEAFF | TRBJ1-1 | few | TRBV5-6 | -
TGTGCCAGCAGCGTAGTATCGCAGGGCGGGACCGGGGAGCTGTTTTTT | CASSVVSQGGTGELFF | TRBJ2-2 | - | TRBV9 | -
TGTGCCAGCAGTGACGACACTGAAGCTTTCTTT | CASSDDTEAFF | TRBJ1-1 | - | TRBV2 | -
TGTGCCAGCAAAGTCGGGACAGGGGATGGCTACACCTTC | CASKVGTGDGYTF | TRBJ1-2 | - | TRBV2 | TRBD1
TGTGCCAGCTCACCATCGGCTGCTGGAAACACCATATATTTT | CASSPSAAGNTIYF | TRBJ1-3 | - | TRBV18 | -
TGTGCCAGCAGCTTAGTCCATACCGGGACTGACTATGGCTACACCTTC | CASSLVHTGTDYGYTF | TRBJ1-2 | - | TRBV7-2 | -
TGTGCCACCAGTTCGAGGCGAGGGGAGCTGTTTTTT | CATSSRRGELFF | TRBJ2-2 | - | TRBV24-1 | -
TGTGCCAGCTCACCAGCCGGGAGCTCCTACAATGAGCAGTTCTTC | CASSPAGSSYNEQFF | TRBJ2-1 | - | TRBV18 | -
TGCGCCAGCAGTGAGACGACAGGGTCAAGGCAGTACTTC | CASSETTGSRQYF | TRBJ2-7 | - | TRBV10-2 | TRBD1
TGTGCCAGCAGCCAAGATCCGGGGGGCACTGAAGCTTTCTTT | CASSQDPGGTEAFF | TRBJ1-1 | - | TRBV3-1/TRBV3-2 | -
TGTGCCAGCAGCTTGGATCCATATGGCTACACCTTC | CASSLDPYGYTF | TRBJ1-2 | - | TRBV5-4 | -
TGTGCCATCAGAGTGTCTTCTCCCCAGCATTTT | CAIRVSSPQHF | TRBJ1-5 | few | TRBV10-3 | -
TGTGCCAGCAGGCCAACAGGGGGCGTGACCACCGGGGAGCTGTTTTTT | CASRPTGGVTTGELFF | TRBJ2-2 | - | TRBV2 | TRBD1
TGTGCCAGCAGCGGCCTAGCGGGAGGACCCAAAAACATTCAGTACTTC | CASSGLAGGPKNIQYF | TRBJ2-4 | - | TRBV2 | TRBD2
TGTGCCAGCAGCGCCGATGGACAGGTGTTGACCTTC | CASSADGQVLTF | TRBJ1-2 | - | TRBV13 | TRBD1
TGTGCCAGCAGCTTAGCGCTGAACACAGATACGCAGTATTTT | CASSLALNTDTQYF | TRBJ2-3 | few | TRBV7-8 | -
TGTGCCAGCAGTTTTCAGGGGGGAACTGAAGCTTTCTTT | CASSFQGGTEAFF | TRBJ1-1 | - | TRBV27 | TRBD1
TGTGCCAGCAGCTCCGGACAGGGGCAATATAATTCACCCCTCCACTTT | CASSSGQGQYNSPLHF | TRBJ1-6 | - | TRBV28 | TRBD1
TGTGCCAGCAGCTTAGGGGGGGGAGCGGGAGGATACGAGCAGTACTTC | CASSLGGGAGGYEQYF | TRBJ2-7 | - | TRBV7-2 | TRBD2
TGCACCAGCAGCCAAGATTTGCCAGGTGGTCAGCCCCAGCATTTT | CTSSQDLPGGQPQHF | TRBJ1-5 | - | TRBV1 | -